Included here is one T cell receptor (beta chain) sequence, with context. Its antigen is still unknown. Germline loops: CDR1 KGHSH, CDR2 LQKENI. J gave up 4 bases and V 5 bases, and 11 bases lay outside the gene matches. The CDR3 is 16 residues long. The sample is drawn from a study of cytomegalovirus exposure and HLA in healthy donors. Study background: Earlier sequencing of approximately 180 million T cells yielded 100 million to 140 million unique TCR beta sequences.

Notes on the study in general: The CMV antigen specificity of a few CMV-associated chains was confirmed through in vitro analysis.

In the PCR, 60 Vbeta and 13 Jbeta primers were used. Method: immunoSEQ multiplex PCR; TCRdb's copy keeps in-frame clones and lacks some. The data contain around 150,000 clones, about three quarters of them seen just once; the ten biggest clones take up 6.5% to 7%. This TCR came from a man aged 40-49 years in good health and CMV-seropositive. This chain joins TRBV18 and TRBJ1-2; 9 bases are shared with TRBD1. Specimen: PBMCs. The CDR3 region is CASSSLTGGEIYGYTF. CDR3 in DNA: TGTGCCAGCTCATCCTTGACAGGGGGTGAGATCTATGGCTACACCTTC.